The 32 T cell receptor beta chains below come from one sample, sequenced in a study of cytotoxic CD8 clonotypes in ibrutinib-treated CLL. The method was immunoSEQ multiplex PCR; TCRdb's version includes in-frame clones alone and lacks a portion of them. Of approximately 140,000 clones listed, approximately 90% are singletons. This sample comprised PBMCs, obtained after 12 months of ibrutinib treatment. All receptors derive from a human donor with chronic lymphocytic leukemia.

The chain recombines TRBV27 with TRBJ2-7; 8 bases line up with TRBD2. Germline CDR1 reads MNHEY; CDR2 reads SMNVEV (reference sequence). The CDR3 contains 14 residues. Losses at the gene ends were 7 bases for V and 5 bases for J; bases not matched to a gene: 10. The CDR3 loop reads CASNPGLGVDEQYF. CDR3 nucleotide sequence: TGTGCCAGCAACCCGGGACTAGGTGTGGACGAGCAGTACTTC.

This clone has more than one count but fewer than ten. This chain joins TRBV7-9 and TRBJ2-2; tentatively, D is TRBD1 (6 bases). Trimming removed 11 bases at V and 5 bases at J, with 12 bases between. The CDR3 sequence is 12 residues long. The germline gives CDR1 SEHNR, CDR2 FQNEAQ (reference sequence). CDR3 nucleotide sequence: TGTGCCGGGTGGGGGCAGACCGGGGAGCTGTTTTTT. Amino acid sequence: CAGWGQTGELFF.

This clone came up a few times. The gene calls are TRBV7-8 and TRBJ2-7; tentatively, D is TRBD1 (6 bases). From germline, CDR1 is SGHVS and CDR2 FQNEAQ. This CDR3 has 16 amino acids. The V end lost 4 bases, the J end lost 1 base, and 17 bases lay between the germline ends. In DNA form, the CDR3 reads TGTGCCAGCAGCTACAATGCCGGACAGTATTCCTACGAGCAGTACTTC. Translated: CASSYNAGQYSYEQYF.

The chain is built from TRBV19 and TRBJ1-3, with D tentatively TRBD1 (6 bases). The ends were cut back, 6 bases at V and 4 bases at J, with 10 bases in the middle. Germline lookup yields CDR1 LNHDA and CDR2 SQIVND (reference sequence). The CDR3 contains 13 residues. The CDR3 nucleotides are TGTGCCAGTAGACACAGGGCCGGAAACACCATATATTTT. Its protein product is CASRHRAGNTIYF.

The chain couples TRBV2 to TRBJ2-1; TRBD1 agrees at 9 bases. J was trimmed by 5 bases and V by 3 bases; bases with no gene match: 5. The length of the CDR3 is 15 residues. Germline V gene data show CDR1 as SNHLY and CDR2 as FYNNEI. CDR3 sequence: CASSDTGQGHNEQFF. DNA of the CDR3: TGTGCCAGCAGTGATACGGGACAGGGACACAATGAGCAGTTCTTC. Full variable domain (missing parts from reference TRBV2 and TRBJ2-1): EPEVTQTPSHQVTQMGQEVILRCVPISNHLYFYWYRQILGQKVEFLVSFYNNEISEKSEIFDDQFSVERPDGSNFTLKIRSTKLEDSAMYFCASSDTGQGHNEQFFGPGTRLTVL.

The chain has TRBV18 and TRBJ2-7; D unclear. Between the trimmed V and J ends, which lost 3 bases and 3 bases, there was a span of 6 bases. Per germline, CDR1 KGHSH and CDR2 LQKENI. This CDR3 is built from 12 residues. This CDR3 is CASSPNNYEQYF. For the CDR3, the DNA is TGTGCCAGCTCACCGAATAACTACGAGCAGTACTTC. Supplemented by reference TRBV18 and TRBJ2-7, the full variable domain reads NAGVMQNPRHLVRRRGQEARLRCSPMKGHSHVYWYRQLPEEGLKFMVYLQKENIIDESGMPKERFSAEFPKEGPSILRIQQVVRGDSAAYFCASSPNNYEQYFGPGTRLTVT.

The CDR3 loop is CASSGGRGVNQPQHF. The CDR3 nucleotides read TGTGCCAGCAGTGGAGGCAGGGGGGTTAATCAGCCCCAGCATTTT. The chain has TRBV6-1 and TRBJ1-5; 7 nucleotides line up with TRBD1. Germline CDR1 is MNHNS and CDR2 is SASEGT. V shed 4 bases and J 4 bases; nucleotides not matched to a gene: 7. There are 15 residues in the CDR3.

The genes are TRBV28 and TRBJ2-7; 12 bases line up with TRBD2. CDR1 and CDR2 from the germline V gene are MDHEN and SYDVKM. V lost 6 bases, J lost 6 bases, and 12 bases stayed unmatched. The CDR3 sequence is 16 residues long. The CDR3 sequence: CASSPIPSGRAGEQYF. Written as DNA, the CDR3 is TGTGCCAGCAGCCCCATTCCTAGCGGGAGGGCTGGCGAGCAGTACTTC.

In DNA form, the CDR3 reads TGTGCCAGCAGCGTAGAGGCAGATACGCAGTATTTT. As protein: CASSVEADTQYF. The rearrangement uses TRBV9 and TRBJ2-3; no clear D. Trimming pared 0 bases from V and 4 bases from J, leaving 3 bases between. The CDR3 runs 12 residues. Germline V gene lookup returns CDR1 SGDLS and CDR2 YYNGEE.

This clone was counted only a few times. The chain is built from TRBV25-1 and TRBJ2-5; possibly TRBD2 for D (7 bases). Germline CDR1 and CDR2: MGHDK and SYGVNS. The CDR3 runs to 17 residues. The V gene lost 3 bases and the J gene lost 4 bases, with 21 bases spanning the gap. The CDR3 DNA reads TGTGCCAGCAGTGAGGGGGGGCTCGGGGCGGAGGGAGAGACCCAGTACTTC. This gives the protein CASSEGGLGAEGETQYF.

J is TRBJ2-1 and V is TRBV7-3; 12 bases line up with TRBD2. J lost 0 bases, V lost 5 bases, and 8 bases had no gene match. The CDR3 covers 18 residues. The germline CDR1 and CDR2 sequences are SGHTA and FQGTGA. The CDR3 loop reads CASSPTGTSGRSYNEQFF. The CDR3 coding sequence is TGTGCCAGCAGCCCCACCGGGACTAGCGGGCGCTCCTACAATGAGCAGTTCTTC.

This clone was counted a few times. CDR3 DNA: TGTGCCAGCAGCGGAACAGGGTTGCGGGAGACCCAGTACTTC. Protein: CASSGTGLRETQYF. The chain carries TRBV9 and TRBJ2-5; a weak D match, TRBD1 (6 bases). The germline V gene has CDR1 SGDLS and CDR2 YYNGEE. CDR3 length equals 14 residues. V was shortened by 3 bases and J by 5 bases, with 14 bases between the two germline ends.

This chain uses TRBV6-5 with TRBJ2-7, with 7 bases that match TRBD1. The CDR3 loop spans 14 amino acids. Trimming took 4 bases from V and 3 from J; bases not matched to a gene: 6. CDR1 MNHEY and CDR2 SVGAGI come from the germline V gene. CDR3 bases: TGTGCCAGCAGTTTACAGGGGACCTTCTACGAGCAGTACTTC. It translates to CASSLQGTFYEQYF.

V gene TRBV6-6 combines with J gene TRBJ2-7; D possibly corresponds to TRBD2 (5 bases). The CDR3 has 15 amino acids. The germline CDR1 and CDR2 sequences are MNHNY and SVGAGI (reference sequence). The V and J ends lost 0 bases and 3 bases respectively, with 12 bases between them. CDR3 loop: CASSYSRAVNYEQYF. The CDR3 DNA is TGTGCCAGCAGTTACTCGAGGGCAGTAAACTACGAGCAGTACTTC.

The chain has TRBV6-5 and TRBJ1-1; D might be TRBD1 (6 bases). The germline gives CDR1 MNHEY, CDR2 SVGAGI. The CDR3 loop spans 13 amino acids. The V end lost 7 bases, the J end lost 2 bases, and 11 bases lay between the germline ends. The CDR3 region is CASNDRPNTEAFF. The CDR3 DNA sequence: TGTGCCAGCAACGACAGGCCTAACACTGAAGCTTTCTTT.

Worth noting for this clone: A junction boundary mismatches the germline segment, possibly from a read error. V is TRBV7-7 and J is TRBJ1-1; D not certain. From germline, CDR1 is SSHAT and CDR2 FNYEAQ (reference sequence). The CDR3 totals 13 residues. Here the CDR3 DNA reads TGTGCTAGCAGCTTCAGTATGGACACTGAAGCTTTCTTT. Translation: CASSFSMDTEAFF.

The CDR3 loop is CASSQALAGGTSGSKNIQYF. The CDR3 nucleotides are TGTGCCAGCAGCCAAGCCTTAGCGGGAGGGACGAGTGGATCCAAAAACATTCAGTACTTC. The chain employs TRBV4-2 and TRBJ2-4, with 11 nucleotides matching TRBD2. The J segment lost 2 bases and the V segment lost 1 base, leaving 13 bases of the junction unmatched. This CDR3 has 20 residues. Germline V lookup: CDR1 LGHNA, CDR2 YNFKEQ.

The chain employs TRBV9 and TRBJ2-5, with D possibly matching TRBD2 (5 bases). CDR1 and CDR2 from the germline V gene are SGDLS and YYNGEE. V gave up 3 bases and J gave up 4 bases, with 10 bases separating them. The CDR3 has 13 amino acids. DNA of the CDR3: TGTGCCAGCAGCGCCGACTACGGAGAGACCCAGTACTTC. Its protein product is CASSADYGETQYF.

The chain couples TRBV7-2 to TRBJ2-7; 8 bases align to TRBD2. V lost 4 bases, J lost 6 bases, and 8 bases stayed unmatched. Germline assignment: CDR1 SGHTA and CDR2 FQGNSA. The CDR3 is made up of 14 amino acids. Here the CDR3 DNA reads TGTGCCAGCAGCTCGGGACTAGGGAGCCTCGAGCAGTACTTC. Residues: CASSSGLGSLEQYF.

The gene calls are TRBV28 and TRBJ1-5; maybe TRBD1 (5 bases). Looked up from germline, CDR1 is MDHEN and CDR2 is SYDVKM. The CDR3 extends over 14 amino acids. Trimming removed 5 bases from V and 3 bases from J, with 11 bases in between. Written as DNA, the CDR3 is TGTGCCAGCAGTATTACGGGGGACAATCAGCCCCAGCATTTT. This codes for CASSITGDNQPQHF.

The CDR3 sequence is CASSQSVLAIPKGTEAFF. In nucleotides, the CDR3 is TGTGCCAGCAGCCAATCTGTCTTGGCGATTCCTAAGGGCACTGAAGCTTTCTTT. The chain links TRBV16 to TRBJ1-1, with D uncertain. The CDR3 covers 18 residues. Germline V CDR1 and CDR2: KGHSY, FQNENV. Trimming shortened V by 0 bases and J by 4 bases, and 21 bases separated the two germline ends.

This chain joins TRBV30 and TRBJ2-2, with 8 bases aligning to TRBD1. Per germline, CDR1 GTSNPN and CDR2 SVGIG (reference sequence). V lost 0 bases to trimming and J lost 5 bases; unmatched junction nucleotides: 11. This CDR3 spans 17 amino acids. CDR3 sequence reads: CAWSVLVVTGVTGELFF. CDR3 coding DNA: TGTGCCTGGAGTGTACTCGTCGTGACAGGGGTAACCGGGGAGCTGTTTTTT.

This clone was detected once. The chain links TRBV7-2 to TRBJ2-1, with 11 bases fitting TRBD2. CDR3 length equals 16 residues. The J segment lost 2 bases and the V segment lost 3 bases, leaving 3 bases of the junction unmatched. Germline V gene data show CDR1 as SGHTA and CDR2 as FQGNSA. The CDR3 region is CASSFSLAGAYNEQFF. The CDR3 DNA reads TGTGCCAGCAGCTTTTCACTAGCGGGGGCCTACAATGAGCAGTTCTTC.

By its share, this clone is medium-sized. The V gene is TRBV7-3, the J gene TRBJ1-3; D is undetermined. Trimming shortened V by 5 bases and J by 6 bases, and 8 bases separated the two germline ends. Germline V gives CDR1 SGHTA, CDR2 FQGTGA. The CDR3 extends over 12 amino acids. The CDR3: CASSLSVNTIYF. Written as DNA, the CDR3 is TGTGCCAGCAGCCTTAGCGTAAACACCATATATTTT.

This chain joins TRBV28 and TRBJ2-7, with 9 bases identical to TRBD1. Germline loops: CDR1 MDHEN, CDR2 SYDVKM. The CDR3 consists of 17 residues. V gave up 6 bases and J gave up 2 bases; unmatched junction bases: 14. CDR3 nucleotides: TGTGCCAGCAGCTTGTCCCACGGGACAGGGCTAACCTACGAGCAGTACTTC. Translated, it gives CASSLSHGTGLTYEQYF.

The gene calls are TRBV10-3 and TRBJ2-7; 7 bases align to TRBD1. This CDR3 spans 12 amino acids. Germline loops: CDR1 ENHRY, CDR2 SYGVKD. Losses at the gene ends were 9 bases for V and 4 bases for J; bases not matched to a gene: 6. The CDR3 region is CAISGTEYEQYF. Here the CDR3 DNA reads TGTGCCATTTCCGGGACAGAGTACGAGCAGTACTTC.

This chain connects TRBV7-9 to TRBJ1-4; TRBD1 might be the D (5 bases). From germline, CDR1 is SEHNR and CDR2 FQNEAQ (reference sequence). The CDR3 sequence is 15 residues long. V lost 1 base and J 7 bases, leaving 13 bases between the germline ends. The CDR3 DNA is TGTGCCAGCAGCTTAGGGGGGGTTACGGCTGAAAAACTGTTTTTT. Its protein product is CASSLGGVTAEKLFF.

The CDR3 sequence: CASSSPGVDTQYF. The DNA of the CDR3 is TGTGCCAGCAGTTCGCCCGGGGTAGATACGCAGTATTTT. The rearrangement links TRBV28 to TRBJ2-3; a weak D match, TRBD2 (5 bases). The CDR3 loop spans 13 amino acids. Germline-derived CDR1 and CDR2 are MDHEN and SYDVKM. V was trimmed by 4 bases and J by 5 bases, leaving 10 bases between them.

CDR3 amino acids: CASTEATFTYEQYF. The CDR3 region has the DNA TGTGCCAGCACAGAGGCGACCTTTACCTACGAGCAGTACTTC. J is TRBJ2-7 and V is TRBV2, with D unclear. Germline V gives CDR1 SNHLY, CDR2 FYNNEI. CDR3 length equals 14 residues. V lost 7 bases and J lost 2, with 15 bases in between.

This chain joins TRBV19 and TRBJ2-7; the D gene is possibly TRBD2 (5 bases). The germline V gene has CDR1 LNHDA and CDR2 SQIVND (reference sequence). This CDR3 has 12 amino acids. V was shortened by 6 bases and J by 4 bases, with 10 bases between the two germline ends. The CDR3 is CASSREGYEQYF. As DNA, the CDR3 is TGTGCCAGTAGCCGGGAAGGGTACGAGCAGTACTTC.

The chain uses TRBV6-1 and TRBJ2-7, with 8 bases fitting TRBD2. The CDR3 consists of 20 residues. Trimming at V came to 3 bases and at J to 2 bases, leaving 21 bases not matched to a gene. CDR1 and CDR2 (germline): MNHNS, SASEGT. CDR3: CASSDPPGGVGPSSPYEQYF. For the CDR3, the DNA is TGTGCCAGCAGTGACCCGCCGGGGGGGGTGGGCCCGTCCTCACCCTACGAGCAGTACTTC.

As for this clone: Other DNA sequences of this sample code for an identical CDR3. V usage is TRBV4-1 and J usage is TRBJ2-7; D gene uncertain. The CDR3 consists of 13 residues. Between the trimmed V and J ends, which lost 3 bases and 3 bases, there was a span of 9 bases. Germline CDR1 MGHRA, CDR2 YSYEKL. CDR3 protein: CASSHGSSYEQYF. As DNA, the CDR3 is TGCGCCAGCAGCCATGGCAGCAGCTACGAGCAGTACTTC.